These 24 T cell receptor beta chains originate from one sample sequenced in a study of long-term antiretroviral therapy in people with HIV. It was version v3.0 of the immunoSEQ assay that was run at survey level. Using immunoSEQ multiplex PCR, the repertoire was profiled, and TCRdb retains in-frame clones only, with some absent. This sample has about 35,000 clones; about 70% occur once, and the top ten carry under 4%. This material consisted of unsorted PBMCs, taken 3 years after starting antiretroviral therapy. The receptors stem from a man aged 45 to 65 with HIV.

This chain connects TRBV5-8 to TRBJ2-1, with 9 bases lining up with TRBD2. This CDR3 is built from 16 residues. Germline loops: CDR1 SGHTS, CDR2 YDEGEE. The V segment lost 3 bases and the J segment 2 bases; nucleotides outside the gene matches: 6. As DNA, the CDR3 is TGTGCCAGCAGCTCTCCCCAGCGGGGGGCCTACAATGAGCAGTTCTTC. Its translation: CASSSPQRGAYNEQFF.

V gene TRBV7-2 combines with J gene TRBJ2-2; TRBD2 aligns across 11 bases. J lost 5 bases, V lost 1 base, and 3 bases had no gene match. Germline CDR1 and CDR2: SGHTA and FQGNSA. The CDR3 has 16 residues. CDR3 in amino acids: CASSLVAGGPTGELFF. CDR3 bases: TGTGCCAGCAGCTTAGTAGCGGGAGGGCCAACCGGGGAGCTGTTTTTT. Looking up the rest from reference TRBV7-2 and TRBJ2-2 gives the full variable domain: GAGVSQSPSNKVTEKGKDVELRCDPISGHTALYWYRQSLGQGLEFLIYFQGNSAPDKSGLPSDRFSAERTGGSVSTLTIQRTQQEDSAVYLCASSLVAGGPTGELFFGEGSRLTVL.

This clone was picked up one time. The rearrangement uses TRBV5-1 and TRBJ2-1; no firm D call. Trimming took 4 bases from V and 2 from J, leaving 10 bases between them. CDR1 SGHRS and CDR2 YFSETQ come from the germline V gene. There are 14 residues in the CDR3. In DNA, the CDR3 is TGCGCCAGCAGCCAGGTTGGCACCTACAATGAGCAGTTCTTC. It encodes CASSQVGTYNEQFF.

The chain uses TRBV5-5 and TRBJ1-5; tentatively, D is TRBD1 (5 bases). Germline V gene lookup returns CDR1 SGHKS and CDR2 YYEKEE (reference sequence). CDR3 length equals 13 residues. Trimming removed 4 bases at V and 4 bases at J, with 9 bases between. In DNA, the CDR3 is TGTGCCAGCAGCCCGACAGAAAATCAGCCCCAGCATTTT. Its translation: CASSPTENQPQHF. Full variable domain (remainder filled in from reference TRBV5-5 and TRBJ1-5): DAGVTQSPTHLIKTRGQQVTLRCSPISGHKSVSWYQQVLGQGPQFIFQYYEKEERGRGNFPDRFSARQFPNYSSELNVNALLLGDSALYLCASSPTENQPQHFGDGTRLSIL.

This chain links TRBV5-1 with TRBJ2-5, with 13 nucleotides matching TRBD2. Germline assignment: CDR1 SGHRS and CDR2 YFSETQ. This CDR3 region has 16 residues. The trim removed 1 base at V and 5 bases at J, leaving 5 bases unmatched. CDR3 amino acids: CASSLTSGGVVETQYF. The CDR3 DNA reads TGCGCCAGCAGCTTGACTAGCGGGGGGGTGGTGGAGACCCAGTACTTC.

The rearrangement links TRBV27 to TRBJ2-1; no reliable D call. CDR1 MNHEY and CDR2 SMNVEV come from the germline V gene (reference sequence). The CDR3 totals 16 residues. The V gene lost 6 bases and the J gene lost 1 base, with 16 bases spanning the gap. The CDR3 DNA reads as TGTGCCAGCAGCCCAATCCCCGCTACTTCCTACAATGAGCAGTTCTTC. It specifies CASSPIPATSYNEQFF.

The gene calls are TRBV2 and TRBJ2-7; no reliable D call. The CDR3 sequence is 11 residues long. Trimming removed 1 base from V and 7 bases from J, with 5 bases in between. Germline V gene sequence: CDR1 SNHLY, CDR2 FYNNEI. Here the CDR3 DNA reads TGTGCCAGCAGTGAAGGCAAAGAGCAGTACTTC. It specifies CASSEGKEQYF.

The chain joins TRBV6-6 to TRBJ1-1; tentatively, D is TRBD1 (6 bases). CDR3 length: 15 amino acids. Germline V CDR1 and CDR2: MNHNY, SVGAGI (reference sequence). Trimming left V 2 bases short and J 0 bases short, with 10 bases between. The DNA for the CDR3 is TGTGCCAGCAGTTACCGCGGACAGATGAACACTGAAGCTTTCTTT. This gives the protein CASSYRGQMNTEAFF.

Note on this clone: Other DNA variants within this sample encode the same CDR3. The chain links TRBV14 to TRBJ1-1; the D gene is possibly TRBD1 (6 bases). This CDR3 contains 13 residues. Germline-derived CDR1 and CDR2 are SGHDN and FVKESK. The V end was cut by 5 bases, the J end by 1 base, with 8 bases between. For the CDR3, the DNA is TGTGCCAGCAGCAGAGGGGGGAACACTGAAGCTTTCTTT. It yields the protein CASSRGGNTEAFF. Filled out from reference TRBV14 and TRBJ1-1, the complete variable domain reads EAGVTQFPSHSVIEKGQTVTLRCDPISGHDNLYWYRRVMGKEIKFLLHFVKESKQDESGMPNNRFLAERTGGTYSTLKVQPAELEDSGVYFCASSRGGNTEAFFGQGTRLTVV.

J is TRBJ2-1 and V is TRBV2; 8 nucleotides match TRBD1. The V gene end was trimmed by 5 bases and the J gene end by 2 bases; junction bases not matched to a gene: 5. Germline assignment: CDR1 SNHLY and CDR2 FYNNEI. The CDR3 runs 15 residues. CDR3 sequence (DNA): TGTGCCAGCAGTTTAACAGGGGGTACCTACAATGAGCAGTTCTTC. Translating gives CASSLTGGTYNEQFF.

The chain couples TRBV10-3 to TRBJ2-2; D is ambiguous. The CDR3 covers 14 residues. V was pared by 6 bases and J by 2 bases, with 10 bases between. Per germline, CDR1 ENHRY and CDR2 SYGVKD. The CDR3 is CAISLDPNTGELFF. Written as DNA, the CDR3 is TGTGCCATCAGCTTGGACCCTAACACCGGGGAGCTGTTTTTT.

The chain couples TRBV7-6 to TRBJ2-1, with D tentatively TRBD2 (7 bases). This CDR3 is built from 15 residues. The germline V and J ends were trimmed by 1 base and 7 bases, with 14 bases remaining between them. Germline V lookup: CDR1 SGHVS, CDR2 FNYEAQ. For the CDR3, the DNA is TGTGCCAGCAGCTTAGGCTACAGGGAGGGGAATGAGCAGTTCTTC. Amino acids: CASSLGYREGNEQFF.

This clone has more than one count but fewer than ten. The genes are TRBV4-1 and TRBJ1-6; TRBD1 agrees at 8 bases. CDR3 size: 17 residues. Germline CDR1 is MGHRA and CDR2 is YSYEKL. V was clipped by 2 bases and J by 9 bases; unmatched bases: 12. The chain's CDR3 is CASSQRDTGQGTSPLHF. DNA for the CDR3: TGCGCCAGCAGCCAAAGGGACACAGGACAGGGAACTTCACCCCTCCACTTT.

The chain links TRBV19 to TRBJ2-1; 13 bases are a match to TRBD2. J lost 10 bases, V lost 8 bases, and 11 bases had no gene match. CDR3 length: 15 amino acids. The germline CDR1 and CDR2 sequences are LNHDA and SQIVND (reference sequence). CDR3 in DNA: TGTGCCAGTGCCAGACTAGCGGGAGGCTTGAGAGAGCAGTTCTTC. Amino acids: CASARLAGGLREQFF.

This clone was picked up a small number of times. The chain carries TRBV27 and TRBJ2-2, with TRBD2 matching 8 bases. The CDR3 is made up of 15 amino acids. Germline V CDR1 and CDR2: MNHEY, SMNVEV (reference sequence). J lost 4 bases, V lost 3 bases, and 4 bases had no gene match. This CDR3 is CASSFGGRFTGELFF. CDR3 DNA: TGTGCCAGCAGTTTTGGCGGGAGGTTCACCGGGGAGCTGTTTTTT.

This chain joins TRBV18 and TRBJ1-6; 12 bases match TRBD1. The CDR3 consists of 18 residues. The germline V gene has CDR1 KGHSH and CDR2 LQKENI. The V segment lost 2 bases and the J segment 6 bases; nucleotides outside the gene matches: 8. The CDR3 loop reads CASSPTGTGGSGNSPLHF. The CDR3 coding sequence is TGTGCCAGCTCACCAACGGGGACAGGGGGCAGCGGTAATTCACCCCTCCACTTT.

The chain combines TRBV15 with TRBJ2-2; 9 bases fit TRBD2. CDR3 length: 17 residues. V trimming: 0 bases; J trimming: 5 bases; junction bases outside the gene matches: 7. Germline V lookup: CDR1 LNHNV, CDR2 YYDKDF (reference sequence). Here the CDR3 DNA reads TGTGCCACCAGCAGAGATAAAGGGAGCGGGAGGACCGGGGAGCTGTTTTTT. Its protein is CATSRDKGSGRTGELFF.

The J gene is TRBJ2-7, the V gene TRBV25-1; D is possibly TRBD1 (6 bases). V lost 7 bases, J lost 3 bases, and 13 bases lay in between. The CDR3 extends over 13 amino acids. Germline CDR1 reads MGHDK; CDR2 reads SYGVNS. This chain's CDR3 is CASTRDTSYEQYF. CDR3 coding DNA: TGTGCCAGCACCCGGGACACAAGCTACGAGCAGTACTTC.

The chain carries TRBV5-1 and TRBJ2-7, with D perhaps TRBD1 or TRBD2 (6 bases each). Trimming pared 4 bases from V and 6 bases from J, leaving 20 bases between. The germline V gene encodes CDR1 SGHRS and CDR2 YFSETQ. This CDR3 comprises 15 residues. CDR3 region: CASSPGGLGAFEQYF. The CDR3 coding sequence is TGCGCCAGCAGCCCTGGGGGACTGGGGGCTTTCGAGCAGTACTTC.

V is TRBV5-4 and J is TRBJ2-2; weak D call: TRBD1 (6 bases). The germline CDR1 and CDR2 sequences are SGHNT and YYREEE (reference sequence). The CDR3 extends over 16 amino acids. The germline V and J ends were trimmed by 4 bases and 4 bases, with 17 bases remaining between them. The CDR3 DNA sequence: TGTGCCAGCAGCCCCGGACAGCCCCGAGGCACCGGGGAGCTGTTTTTT. Its protein is CASSPGQPRGTGELFF.

In this sample, this clone turned up a few times. Here the CDR3 reads CAWSVLNVGSTQYF. CDR3 sequence (DNA): TGTGCCTGGAGTGTACTCAATGTCGGCAGTACGCAGTATTTT. The chain has TRBV30 and TRBJ2-3, with D uncertain. The ends were cut back, 0 bases at V and 8 bases at J, with 15 bases in the middle. This CDR3 is built from 14 residues. Germline CDR1 reads GTSNPN; CDR2 reads SVGIG (reference sequence).

This clone has more than one count but fewer than ten. This chain connects TRBV27 to TRBJ1-5; D is uncertain. The CDR3 has 14 residues. From germline, CDR1 is MNHEY and CDR2 SMNVEV (reference sequence). The V gene lost 4 bases and the J gene lost 6 bases, with 13 bases spanning the gap. The chain's CDR3 is CASSSHLTSQPQHF. The CDR3 DNA follows: TGTGCCAGCAGTTCTCATCTGACCAGTCAGCCCCAGCATTTT.

The chain has TRBV28 and TRBJ2-7, with unresolved D. Germline V gives CDR1 MDHEN, CDR2 SYDVKM. Trimming took off 2 bases at V and 2 bases at J, with 7 bases between the two ends. The CDR3 has 13 amino acids. The CDR3 here is CASSLRSPYEQYF. CDR3 DNA: TGTGCCAGCAGTTTAAGGTCTCCCTACGAGCAGTACTTC.

The chain is built from TRBV23-1 and TRBJ2-7, with D uncertain. TRBV23-1 falls under the ORF class, with uncertain function. V was pared by 2 bases and J by 5 bases, with 16 bases between. This CDR3 has 15 residues. Written as DNA, the CDR3 is TGCGCCAGCAGTCAAACGGCCCCCATCAAACACGAGCAGTACTTC. Residues: CASSQTAPIKHEQYF.